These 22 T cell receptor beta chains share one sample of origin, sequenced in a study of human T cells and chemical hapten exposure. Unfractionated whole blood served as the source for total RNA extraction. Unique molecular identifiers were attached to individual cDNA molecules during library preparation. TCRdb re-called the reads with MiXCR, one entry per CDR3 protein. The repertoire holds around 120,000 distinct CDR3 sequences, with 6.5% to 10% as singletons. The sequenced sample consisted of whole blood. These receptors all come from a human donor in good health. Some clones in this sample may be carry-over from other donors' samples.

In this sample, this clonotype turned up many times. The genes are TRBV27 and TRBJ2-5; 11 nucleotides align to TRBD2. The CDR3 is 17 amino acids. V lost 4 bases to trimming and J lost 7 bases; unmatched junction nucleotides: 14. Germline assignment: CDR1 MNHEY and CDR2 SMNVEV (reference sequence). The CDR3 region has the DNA TGTGCCAGCAGTTCCCCCCTAGCGGGGGGACGGAATGGGACCCAGTACTTC. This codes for CASSSPLAGGRNGTQYF.

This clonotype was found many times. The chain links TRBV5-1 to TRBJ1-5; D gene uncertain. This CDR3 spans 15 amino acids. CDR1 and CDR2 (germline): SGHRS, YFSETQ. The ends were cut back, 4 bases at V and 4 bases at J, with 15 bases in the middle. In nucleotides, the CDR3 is TGCGCCAGCAGCCGGGAAGGCGGATGGAATCAGCCCCAGCATTTT. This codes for CASSREGGWNQPQHF. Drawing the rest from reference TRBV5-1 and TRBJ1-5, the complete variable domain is KAGVTQTPRYLIKTRGQQVTLSCSPISGHRSVSWYQQTPGQGLQFLFEYFSETQRNKGNFPGRFSGRQFSNSRSEMNVSTLELGDSALYLCASSREGGWNQPQHFGDGTRLSIL.

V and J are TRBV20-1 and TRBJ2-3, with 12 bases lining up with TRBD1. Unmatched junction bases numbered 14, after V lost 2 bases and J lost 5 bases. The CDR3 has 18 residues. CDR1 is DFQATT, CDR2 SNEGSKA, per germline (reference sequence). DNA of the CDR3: TGCAGTGCTAGACCGGTGGGGGGACAGGGGGCTTCTAAAGATACGCAGTATTTT. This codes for CSARPVGGQGASKDTQYF.

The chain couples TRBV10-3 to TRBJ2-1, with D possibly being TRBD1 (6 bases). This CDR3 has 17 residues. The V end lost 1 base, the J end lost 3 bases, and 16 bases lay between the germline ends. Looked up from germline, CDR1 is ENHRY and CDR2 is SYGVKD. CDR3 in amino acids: CAISEWTAISIYNEQFF. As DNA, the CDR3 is TGTGCCATCAGTGAGTGGACAGCCATTTCCATCTACAATGAGCAGTTCTTC.

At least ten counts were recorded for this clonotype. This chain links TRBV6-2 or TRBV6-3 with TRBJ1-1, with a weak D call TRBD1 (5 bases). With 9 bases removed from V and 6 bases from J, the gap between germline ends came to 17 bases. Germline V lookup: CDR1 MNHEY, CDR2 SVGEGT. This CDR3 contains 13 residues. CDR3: CASRRGALAEAFF. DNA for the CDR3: TGTGCCAGTCGGCGGGGCGCGTTGGCTGAAGCTTTCTTT.

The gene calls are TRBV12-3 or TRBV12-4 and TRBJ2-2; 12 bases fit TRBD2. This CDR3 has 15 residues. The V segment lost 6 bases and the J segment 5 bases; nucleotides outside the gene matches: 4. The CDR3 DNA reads TGTGCCAGCAGCCGACTAGCGGGGGCGACCGGGGAGCTGTTTTTT. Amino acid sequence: CASSRLAGATGELFF.

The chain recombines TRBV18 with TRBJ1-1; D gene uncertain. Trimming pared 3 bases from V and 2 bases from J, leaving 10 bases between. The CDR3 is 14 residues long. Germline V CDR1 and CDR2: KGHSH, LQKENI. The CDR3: CASSPITGNTEAFF. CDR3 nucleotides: TGTGCCAGCTCACCGATCACGGGCAACACTGAAGCTTTCTTT.

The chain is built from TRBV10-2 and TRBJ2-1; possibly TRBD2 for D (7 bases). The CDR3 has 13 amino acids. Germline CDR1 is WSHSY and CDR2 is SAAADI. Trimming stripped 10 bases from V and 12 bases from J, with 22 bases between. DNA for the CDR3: TGCGCCATGTCTGGGGGGGCCGATGCGGTGCAGTTCTTC. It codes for CAMSGGADAVQFF.

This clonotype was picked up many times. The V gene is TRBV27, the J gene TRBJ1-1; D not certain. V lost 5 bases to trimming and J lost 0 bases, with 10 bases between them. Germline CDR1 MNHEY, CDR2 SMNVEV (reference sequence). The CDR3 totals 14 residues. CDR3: CASSKGGMNTEAFF. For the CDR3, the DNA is TGTGCCAGCAGTAAGGGAGGAATGAACACTGAAGCTTTCTTT.

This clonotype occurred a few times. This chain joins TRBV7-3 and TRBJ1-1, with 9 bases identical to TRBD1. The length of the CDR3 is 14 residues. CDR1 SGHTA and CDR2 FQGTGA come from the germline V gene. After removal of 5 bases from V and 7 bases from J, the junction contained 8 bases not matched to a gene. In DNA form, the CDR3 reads TGTGCCAGCAGCCGGGACAGGGCGATCGTTGAAGCTTTCTTT. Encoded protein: CASSRDRAIVEAFF. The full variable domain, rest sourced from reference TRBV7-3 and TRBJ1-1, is GAGVSQTPSNKVTEKGKYVELRCDPISGHTALYWYRQSLGQGPEFLIYFQGTGAADDSGLPNDRFFAVRPEGSVSTLKIQRTERGDSAVYLCASSRDRAIVEAFFGQGTRLTVV.

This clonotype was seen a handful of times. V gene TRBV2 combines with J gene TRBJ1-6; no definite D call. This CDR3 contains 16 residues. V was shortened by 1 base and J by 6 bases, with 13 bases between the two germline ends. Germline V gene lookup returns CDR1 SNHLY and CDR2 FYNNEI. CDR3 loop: CASSEEATFGNSPLHF. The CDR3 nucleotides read TGTGCCAGCAGTGAAGAGGCAACGTTTGGTAATTCACCCCTCCACTTT. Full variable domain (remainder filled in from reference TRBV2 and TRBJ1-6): EPEVTQTPSHQVTQMGQEVILRCVPISNHLYFYWYRQILGQKVEFLVSFYNNEISEKSEIFDDQFSVERPDGSNFTLKIRSTKLEDSAMYFCASSEEATFGNSPLHFGNGTRLTVT.

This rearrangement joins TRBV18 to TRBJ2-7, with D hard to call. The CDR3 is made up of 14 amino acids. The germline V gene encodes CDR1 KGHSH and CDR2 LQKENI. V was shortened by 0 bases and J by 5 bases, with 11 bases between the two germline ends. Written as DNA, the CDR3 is TGTGCCAGCTCACCACCGAATGGGAAGGACGAGCAGTACTTC. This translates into CASSPPNGKDEQYF.

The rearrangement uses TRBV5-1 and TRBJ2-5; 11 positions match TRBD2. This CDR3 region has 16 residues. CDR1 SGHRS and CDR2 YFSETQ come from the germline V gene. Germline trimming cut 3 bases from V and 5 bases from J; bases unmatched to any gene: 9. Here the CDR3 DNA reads TGCGCCAGCAGCTCACTCGAGGCTAGCGGGGGGGAGACCCAGTACTTC. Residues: CASSSLEASGGETQYF.

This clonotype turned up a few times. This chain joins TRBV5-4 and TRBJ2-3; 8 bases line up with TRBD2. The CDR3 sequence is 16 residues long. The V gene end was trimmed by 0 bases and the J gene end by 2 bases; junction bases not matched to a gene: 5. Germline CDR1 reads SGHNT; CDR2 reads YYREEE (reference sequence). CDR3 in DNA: TGTGCCAGCAGCTTGGGAACTAGCGGTTACACAGATACGCAGTATTTT. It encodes CASSLGTSGYTDTQYF.

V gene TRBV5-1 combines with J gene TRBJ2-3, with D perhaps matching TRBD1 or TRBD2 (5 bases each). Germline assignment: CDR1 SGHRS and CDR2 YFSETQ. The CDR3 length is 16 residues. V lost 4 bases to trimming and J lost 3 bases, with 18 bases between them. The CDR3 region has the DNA TGCGCCAGCAGCCCGGAATTTGGGGGTGAGACAGATACGCAGTATTTT. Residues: CASSPEFGGETDTQYF.

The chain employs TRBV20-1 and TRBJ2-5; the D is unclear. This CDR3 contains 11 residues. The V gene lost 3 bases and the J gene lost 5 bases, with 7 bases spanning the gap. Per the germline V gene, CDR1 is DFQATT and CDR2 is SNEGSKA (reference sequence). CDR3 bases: TGCAGTGCTAGGGTCCACGAGACCCAGTACTTC. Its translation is CSARVHETQYF.

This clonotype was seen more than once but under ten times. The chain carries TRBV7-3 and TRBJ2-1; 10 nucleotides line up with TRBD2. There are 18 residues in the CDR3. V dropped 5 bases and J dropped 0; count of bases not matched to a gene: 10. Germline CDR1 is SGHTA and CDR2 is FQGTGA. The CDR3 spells CASSPSGGAQSSYNEQFF. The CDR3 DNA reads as TGTGCCAGCAGCCCCAGCGGGGGGGCCCAAAGCTCCTACAATGAGCAGTTCTTC.

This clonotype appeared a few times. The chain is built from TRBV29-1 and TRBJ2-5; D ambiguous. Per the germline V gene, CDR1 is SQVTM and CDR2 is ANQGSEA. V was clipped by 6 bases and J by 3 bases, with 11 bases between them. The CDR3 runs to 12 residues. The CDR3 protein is CSVPRLEETQYF. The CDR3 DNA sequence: TGCAGCGTCCCCCGACTCGAAGAGACCCAGTACTTC.

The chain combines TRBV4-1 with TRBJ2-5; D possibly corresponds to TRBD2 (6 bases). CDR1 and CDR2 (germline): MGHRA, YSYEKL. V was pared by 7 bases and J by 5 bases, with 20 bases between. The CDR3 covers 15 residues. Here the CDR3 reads CASKREAQVVETQYF. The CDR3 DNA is TGCGCCAGCAAGAGGGAGGCGCAGGTAGTTGAGACCCAGTACTTC.

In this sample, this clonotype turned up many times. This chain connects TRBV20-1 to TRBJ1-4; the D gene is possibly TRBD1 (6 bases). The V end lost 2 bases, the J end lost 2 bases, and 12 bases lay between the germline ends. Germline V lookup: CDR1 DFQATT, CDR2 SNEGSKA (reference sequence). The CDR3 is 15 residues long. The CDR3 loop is CSARKSGATNEKLFF. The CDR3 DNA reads TGCAGTGCTAGAAAGTCGGGGGCGACTAATGAAAAACTGTTTTTT.

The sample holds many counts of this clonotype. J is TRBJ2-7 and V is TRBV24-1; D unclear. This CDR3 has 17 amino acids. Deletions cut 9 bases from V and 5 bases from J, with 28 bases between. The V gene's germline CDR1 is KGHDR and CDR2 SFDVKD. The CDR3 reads CATRFQTSGCQKDEQYF. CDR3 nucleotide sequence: TGTGCCACCCGTTTCCAAACCTCCGGATGCCAAAAGGACGAGCAGTACTTC.

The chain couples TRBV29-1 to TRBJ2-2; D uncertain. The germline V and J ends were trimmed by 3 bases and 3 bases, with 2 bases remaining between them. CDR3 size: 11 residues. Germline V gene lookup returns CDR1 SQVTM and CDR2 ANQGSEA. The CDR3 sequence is CSVEDTGELFF. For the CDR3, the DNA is TGCAGCGTTGAGGACACCGGGGAGCTGTTTTTT.